Described below is a single T cell receptor beta chain sequence and its context. It lacks a known antigen. Base qualities are not at hand, and no much larger clone is one base apart. This same CDR3 is encoded by further DNA sequences in the sample. Donors were healthy HIV-negative adults with no recently reported acute infections or vaccinations. Only Caucasian adults living in Nashville, Tennessee, USA were represented among the donors. Magnetic negative selection was used to enrich CD4+ T cells, after which naive cells were positively selected on CD45RA and the negative fraction became the memory subset. Blood was collected by leukapheresis, and PBMCs were isolated by Ficoll-Histopaque density gradient centrifugation and then cryopreserved in liquid nitrogen vapor phase. Analytical flow cytometry was used to check the purity and quantity of each magnetically sorted T cell population. Genomic DNA was isolated from each sorted fraction and quantified by UV absorbance on a Nanodrop 2000c.

Using the deep immunoSEQ assay, TCR CDR3 regions were amplified from genomic DNA by multiplex PCR. Extracted genomic DNA from each cell subset was distributed evenly across all wells of several immunoSEQ 96-well plates, and each plate was treated as a replicate. For sorted subsets, approximately 190 ng genomic DNA, equal to about 30,000 T cell genomes, was loaded into each replicate PCR. Purified libraries were quantified with a Qubit 3.0 fluorometer, sized on a Bioanalyzer 2100, and re-quantified with the KAPA Library Quantification kit. Every immunoSEQ 96-well plate was sequenced on a separate single-read 150-cycle Illumina NextSeq 550 flow cell. For the original study's pipeline: The immunoSEQ output contained only junctional sequences without quality scores, so filtering could not match that applied to full-length reads. Sequences were annotated with PyIR, a Python wrapper for IgBLAST v1.9, and V/J genes and CDR3 were assigned using IMGT germline references. Reads with weak V/J assignments (E-value above 1e-6), missing CDR3, stop codons, out-of-frame junctions, or ambiguous translated residues were removed. V3J clonotypes were defined as sequences sharing an identical inferred V gene, J gene, and CDR3 amino acid sequence. Percentage overlap between repertoires was computed as shared unique clonotypes divided by the size of the smaller repertoire. Three approaches were used to assess repertoire richness: RTK rarefaction, the Chao1 estimator, and Recon v2.1 estimates of unobserved clonotypes. For all TCRbeta clonotypes obtained by the gDNA method from a handful of donors, generation probabilities were computed with OLGA. As stored in TCRdb, this immuneACCESS dataset retains in-frame rearrangements with V and J assigned. A fraction of the clones does not appear; measured against another copy, unresolved V genes explain less than half of the discrepancy, and the remainder lacks a known reason. That table is the source of V, J and clone size, and D and trimming were worked out from the DNA. The sample includes 2,100,000 or so clones, with approximately 94% observed a single time. The ten largest clones take up roughly 0.13% of the sample.

The entry originates in a study of shared clonotypes between healthy human individuals (dated by TCRdb to about 2020). With regard to the full study: The cohort comprised a couple of women and a few men aged 18 to 49 years. Per donor, three plates each were used for CD4 naive and CD4 memory, two for CD8 naive, and one for CD8 memory. Blood TCR repertoires of five healthy adults were deeply sequenced to estimate repertoire size and the extent of clonotype sharing between individuals. To increase sequencing depth and limit assay-specific biases, different laboratories used diverse techniques to prepare libraries and sequence TCR repertoires. Between about 0.8 and 8.9 billion PBMCs per donor were obtained by leukapheresis.

Study-wide findings and limitations: Sampling was restricted to blood, and TCR repertoires in tissue are likely to differ from TCR repertoires in blood. Sharing across a handful of donors was observed for approximately 5% of naive CD4, 3% to 3.5% of naive CD8, about 2.3% of memory CD4, and around 0.4% of memory CD8 clonotypes. Because the study included a small number of donors, the genetic and exposure-history diversity represented was limited. Naive subsets generally had larger estimated clonotype richness than memory subsets. Pairwise subsampling indicated that sequencing depth was expected to affect the degree of clonotype sharing among donors. Higher generation probabilities were observed for clonotypes shared by all four sorted-subset donors than for non-shared clonotypes. Incomplete sequencing was indicated by rarefaction of sorted-subset datasets, despite the large sequencing depth.

Taken from cysteine to phenylalanine, the CDR3 has 14 residues. Just CDR3 DNA is preserved here, 42 bases in frame from base 1. Reading the germline V gene gives CDR1 SGHNT and CDR2 YENEEA. Trimming takes 0 bases from V and 1 base from J, and the germline ends sit 5 bases apart. The source is a man younger than 35 in good health. Source material: naive CD4+ T cells sorted from blood. The sample's cell subset or site label, in plain terms: CD45RA+ positively selected. This receptor chain uses TRBV11-3 and TRBJ2-3; tentative D gene TRBD2, with 5 bases matching. The DNA is TGTGCCAGCAGCTTAGAGGGAGGCACAGATACGCAGTATTTT. Its coded protein is CASSLEGGTDTQYF.